The text below deals with one T cell receptor (beta chain). Its antigen remains unknown. The assay was immunoSEQ multiplex PCR, and TCRdb's table has in-frame clones only and misses some. The sample records nearly 45,000 clones, roughly 72% being singletons. The data originate from a study of vaccination effects on CD4 cells after COVID-19. Study in general: The culture medium for around 2 million PBMC per well included approximately 10 IU/ml IL-2 and around 9.9 ug/ml peptides.

V gave up 0 bases and J gave up 11 bases; unmatched junction bases: 7. Germline CDR1 is SGHRS and CDR2 is YFSETQ. This CDR3 region has 15 residues. Study-level results: Late in the post-vaccination period, infection-induced and vaccine-induced clones underwent marked clonal contraction. The authors studied few convalescent patients and collected no early post-infection timepoints.

CD4+ T cell isolation took place after 10 days of culture. Vaccination of participants consisted of two doses of either the BNT162b2 or mRNA-1273 vaccine. The vaccine recipients had no prior SARS-CoV-2 infection, with negative nucleocapsid antibodies. The sequenced sample was CD4+ T cells from PBMCs cultured without peptide, obtained after COVID-19 vaccination. The genes are TRBV5-1 and TRBJ2-1; 11 nucleotides agree with TRBD2. The TCR sequence derives from a human donor who received a COVID-19 vaccine. The CDR3 protein is CASSLGLAGQSKQFF. CDR3 DNA sequence: TGCGCCAGCAGCTTGGGACTAGCGGGACAGAGTAAGCAGTTCTTC.